The present entry profiles one T cell receptor beta chain with its context. This clone occurred once. Which antigen it targets is not known. Nothing much larger sits one base from this clone, and base qualities are not available. The germline V gene (reference sequence) provides CDR1 SEHNR and CDR2 FQNEAQ. Trimming leaves V shorter by 11 bases and J shorter by 0 bases, with the junction holding 7 bases beyond the gene matches. The CDR3 sequence holds 13 residues, the cysteine and phenylalanine included. Kept here is only the CDR3 DNA, which spans 39 bases and is read in frame from base 1. The source of the sample is a study of cytomegalovirus exposure and HLA in healthy donors (dated by TCRdb to about 2017). About the full investigation: An earlier analysis of approximately 590 of the donors reported roughly 300 Gb of sequence data and 117 million unique TCR beta sequences from roughly 180 million T cells. An early release covering roughly 640 HLA-typed donors comprised approximately 290 gigabases of sequencing data and roughly 86 million unique TCR sequences. Of the 300 to 500 genotyped donors, 80% to 90% were placed in the genetic ancestry cluster associated with self-reported Caucasian donors. The study was designed to test whether signatures of past pathogen exposure could be identified by cataloging public T cell receptors. The study used immunosequencing to profile the T cell repertoires of hundreds of subjects and linked those repertoires to cytomegalovirus serostatus. A separate validation cohort of about 110 different subjects was used in addition to the roughly 670-subject first cohort. To predict cytomegalovirus infection status, the study combined high-throughput TCR immunosequencing, statistical association of individual TCRs with disease status, and machine learning. In a later analysis, previously published TCR beta repertoires from about 670 donors were re-analyzed and high-resolution HLA genotyping was added so that TCR occurrence patterns could be studied. Rather than drawing on any new phenotypic data, the later analysis identified candidate immune exposures from TCR beta sequences and the way those sequences occurred across donors. To decide whether each TCR beta V gene segment behaved as functional or pseudogenic, an earlier analysis of fewer than 750 of the donors relied on high-throughput TCR beta sequencing. Donor age, sex, ethnicity and CMV serostatus were compiled together with the repertoire data. Genome-wide SNP genotypes for about three fifths of the roughly 670 donors were used in a later genetic analysis, which treated that subset as a discovery cohort. Every repertoire in the discovery cohort had been generated on one and the same sequencing platform. HLA typing covered class I and class II loci at four-digit resolution. Typing coverage differed by locus: A, B, C, DRB1 and DQB1 were typed in about 629-640 donors, DQA1 in about 510, DPA1 in 600 to 610, and DPB1 in roughly 470. Several DR-DQ haplotypes were handled as single units for association and clustering because linkage in the cohort was strong. Among roughly 400 genotyped donors of the cohort, an average of about 220,000 unique TCR beta nucleotide sequences was sequenced per donor, of which 15% to 20% were non-productive. Results the study describes overall, beyond this receptor: Most TCR sequences were seen in very few donors, while some public TCRs were found in many individuals. A further reported finding was that TCR beta sequences accurately predicted the HLA-A and HLA-B alleles for most subjects in the first cohort. A later analysis found that HLA-associated TCR beta chains were more clonally expanded and had lower generation probabilities than equally common non-associated chains. In vitro tests confirmed that a few of the cytomegalovirus-associated TCR beta chains recognize cytomegalovirus antigens. CMV serostatus was the only immune exposure information available for the cohort. The sequencing pipeline was judged likely to have produced a cluster of highly shared sequence variants as a technical artifact. About 15 rarely observed V segments, including chromosome 9 orphons, were excluded from the earlier analysis of approximately 600 of the donors because counts were too low. The authors suggested that the approach could potentially be generalized to other disease states and immunological phenotypes. V-gene and J-gene trimming of TCR beta chains was associated with a missense DCLRE1C variant in a later genetic analysis, and the association was replicated in an independent cohort. According to a later analysis, most CMV-associated TCR beta chains appeared to be HLA-restricted, and the HLA associations seemed to be driven largely by CMV exposure. An earlier analysis of approximately 530 of the donors showed that most TCR beta V segments appeared in productive rearrangements either about 87% or about 30% of the time, which broadly matched IMGT annotations. Compared with the approximately 600-donor mean, donors in an Asian-associated ancestry cluster had fewer N-insertions in productive TCRs, according to a later genetic analysis. A later analysis found that TCR association rates varied across HLA loci, with DRB1 alleles showing the most associated TCRs and HLA-C alleles the fewest. HLA typing was unavailable for some donors at each locus, so association tests used only the typed subset. When HLA alleles, especially DR and DQ, strongly co-occurred, attributing TCR associations to individual alleles was difficult. A total of 150 to 200 TCR beta chains were listed by the study as associated with cytomegalovirus. This cohort had only TCR beta chains sequenced, and the lack of alpha or paired-chain data limited which features could be detected. The presence/absence analyses assumed that sequencing depth was roughly uniform across donors, and that assumption may not be true. The classifier was reported to diagnose cytomegalovirus status with high specificity and sensitivity in both the original and validation cohorts. The 87-base-pair reads could not distinguish some IMGT-functional V segments, including TRBV6-2 and TRBV6-3, so those segments were excluded. Linkage disequilibrium might explain the correlated functional status among segregating V segments, but an unknown experimental factor could not be excluded. Several of the top co-occurrence clusters appeared to be linked to parvovirus B19, influenza, CMV and Epstein-Barr virus, according to a later analysis. Specific HLA alleles were associated with 15,000 to 20,000 TCR beta sequences at a false discovery rate of 0.05 in a later analysis.

The method was the immunoSEQ multiplex PCR assay. A mixture of 60 forward primers for TCR Vbeta segments and 13 reverse primers for TCR Jbeta segments was used in the multiplex PCR. The CDR3 region of rearranged TCR beta genes was amplified from genomic DNA by a multiplex PCR assay. The amplified TCR beta libraries were sequenced on the Illumina HiSeq System as 87-base-pair reads. Turning to the authors' computational methods: A later analysis tallied some 79 million unique TCR beta chains across the 600 to 700 repertoires, and some 10 million of those chains were shared by two or more donors. Raw reads were error-corrected and collapsed into unique sequences by a nearest-neighbor algorithm in which closely related sequences were merged to remove PCR and sequencing errors. To assign V, D and J gene segments, CDR3 sequences were aligned to IMGT reference sequences. Each retained sequence needed at least a six-nucleotide match to both a V gene segment and a J gene segment. Rearrangements were classified as productive when the CDR3 lacked stop codons and remained in frame with V and J, and all other rearrangements were classified as non-productive. Following IMGT convention, CDR3 was defined as the stretch from the second conserved V-encoded cysteine up to the conserved J-encoded phenylalanine. In an earlier analysis of around 640 of the donors, sequences lacking an unambiguous match to a single V gene segment were excluded. An earlier analysis of several hundred of the donors classified V segments as functional when productive rearrangements were above 56.7% and as segregating when the standard deviation between donors was above 5%. To diagnose cytomegalovirus status from the catalog of TCR beta chain sequences, a statistical classification framework was built. In a later analysis, TCR nucleotide sequences were compared against IMGT/GENE-DB human TR gene sequences so that V and J genes could be assigned. Using the TCRdist pipeline, a later analysis assigned CDR3 sequences along with most-parsimonious VDJ recombination scenarios. In a later analysis, every TCR beta chain was defined by the combination of its CDR3 amino acid sequence and its V-gene family, and reads without a unique V-gene family were dropped. In a later analysis, 500 to 700 highly shared, low-generation-probability nucleotide sequences were removed to address suspected cross-contamination and a sequencing artifact. For each public chain, a later analysis derived a clonal expansion index from normalized ranks of inferred template counts within each repertoire. A later analysis computed generation probabilities with a VDJ recombination model fitted to out-of-frame rearrangements, and checked the results against IGoR. In a later analysis, TCR-TCR, TCR-HLA and TCR-CMV co-occurrence was scored with hypergeometric tests, and a repertoire-size bias correction was applied to TCR pairs. In a later analysis, false discovery rates were estimated by permuting HLA or CMV assignments 20 times. In a later analysis, co-occurring TCRs were grouped using DBSCAN, with TCRdist sequence similarity added in when clustering inside HLA-allele-positive subsets. Repertoires with fewer than 30,000 or more than 120,000 public chains, plus five repertoires with anomalous nucleotide sharing, were excluded from co-occurrence clustering. TCRdb took over this immuneACCESS table, retaining in-frame rearrangements with V and J assigned. Such tables are incomplete; in checked studies, under half of the missing clones stem from an unresolved V gene, and the remainder is unexplained. That table is the source of V, J and clone size, and D and trimming were worked out from the DNA. A total of 100,000 to 150,000 clones appear in this sample, approximately 72% of them only once. The ten largest clones represent about 8.3% of the sample.

The cohort consisted of 670 or so healthy bone marrow donors. At the time of sampling, every cohort member was nominally healthy, though immune exposures that went unrecorded were likely present. The donor tested CMV seropositive, placing the donor among the 250 to 350 seropositive members of the cohort. A peripheral blood sample was provided by each donor, and peripheral blood mononuclear cells were used for TCR beta sequencing. Genomic DNA was extracted from the blood cell samples with the Qiagen DNeasy Blood Extraction Kit. Here the chain combines TRBV7-9 and TRBJ2-7; TRBD2 aligns with 7 central bases. The source of this sequence is a woman in her 50s in good health and CMV-seropositive. Sample: PBMCs. The DNA is TGTGCCGTAGAACTAGCGAGCTCCTACGAGCAGTACTTC. This sequence encodes CAVELASSYEQYF.